The rows below give T cell receptor beta chains drawn from one sample of a study of T cells in Graves' hyperthyroidism and ophthalmopathy. TCRdb passed the multiplex PCR reads through MiXCR, listing each CDR3 protein once. The table includes some 510,000 distinct CDR3 sequences, 20% to 25% detected once. The sample taken for sequencing was blood. The receptors were gathered from a young man with Graves' hyperthyroidism. Both conserved end residues are part of each CDR3. The D gene is left open where the match is weak. The size entry is marked missing in some rows and otherwise reads once, few, many or a size class.

J: TRBJ2-5; D: .; size: many; V: TRBV12-3/TRBV12-4; CDR3: CASTQRPGKETQYF; DNA: TGTGCCAGCACCCAAAGGCCAGGAAAAGAGACCCAGTACTTC
J: TRBJ1-1; D: .; size: many; V: TRBV30; CDR3: CAWSRSSLGTEAFF; DNA: TGTGCCTGGAGCCGATCTTCTCTGGGAACTGAAGCTTTCTTT
J: TRBJ1-2; D: .; size: many; V: TRBV24-1; CDR3: CATSGRDSGAEGYTF; DNA: TGTGCCACCAGTGGTCGAGACTCGGGGGCGGAAGGCTACACCTTC
J: TRBJ2-5; D: TRBD2; size: .; V: TRBV2; CDR3: CASRTSGLETQYF; DNA: TGTGCCAGCAGAACTAGCGGCCTTGAGACCCAGTACTTC
J: TRBJ2-4; D: .; size: many; V: TRBV27; CDR3: CASTTGDKLAKNIQYF; DNA: TGTGCCAGCACCACAGGAGATAAGCTAGCCAAAAACATTCAGTACTTC
J: TRBJ2-5; D: .; size: many; V: TRBV11-3; CDR3: CASSLGGEAQYF; DNA: TGTGCCAGCAGCTTAGGGGGAGAGGCCCAGTACTTC
J: TRBJ2-2; D: .; size: few; V: TRBV2; CDR3: CASSDADRSWELFF; DNA: TGTGCCAGCAGTGACGCGGACCGGTCTTGGGAGCTGTTTTTT
J: TRBJ1-5; D: .; size: .; V: TRBV12-5; CDR3: CASGQPGRGNQPQHF; DNA: TGTGCTAGTGGACAACCGGGACGGGGCAATCAGCCCCAGCATTTT
J: TRBJ1-5; D: .; size: few; V: TRBV10-3; CDR3: CAISRNQGSNQPQHF; DNA: TGTGCCATCAGTCGAAATCAGGGCAGCAATCAGCCCCAGCATTTT
J: TRBJ1-6; D: .; size: .; V: TRBV19; CDR3: CASSIDEGWNSPLHF; DNA: TGTGCCAGTAGTATCGACGAGGGGTGGAATTCACCCCTCCACTTT
J: TRBJ2-4; D: .; size: many; V: TRBV6-5; CDR3: CASSYDRENIQYF; DNA: TGTGCCAGCAGTTACGACAGAGAAAACATTCAGTACTTC
J: TRBJ2-7; D: .; size: many; V: TRBV20-1; CDR3: CSARDLATPYEQYF; DNA: TGCAGTGCTAGAGATCTCGCGACACCCTACGAGCAGTACTTC
J: TRBJ1-2; D: .; size: many; V: TRBV19; CDR3: CASSISRGSGGYTF; DNA: TGTGCCAGTAGTATCTCTCGGGGGAGTGGTGGCTACACCTTC
J: TRBJ2-2; D: .; size: many; V: TRBV12-3/TRBV12-4; CDR3: CASSLRGRLSTGELFF; DNA: TGTGCCAGCAGTTTAAGAGGCAGGTTAAGCACCGGGGAGCTGTTTTTT
J: TRBJ2-5; D: TRBD2; size: .; V: TRBV6-5; CDR3: CASRSGTETQYF; DNA: TGTGCCAGCAGGAGCGGGACCGAGACCCAGTACTTC
J: TRBJ2-5; D: TRBD2; size: .; V: TRBV4-1; CDR3: CASSPKGLAANPGETQHF; DNA: TGCGCCAGCAGCCCAAAGGGCCTAGCGGCAAATCCGGGGGAGACCCAGCACTTC
J: TRBJ1-5; D: .; size: many; V: TRBV15; CDR3: CATSGGLGDQPQHF; DNA: TGTGCCACCAGCGGGGGGTTGGGGGATCAGCCCCAGCATTTT
J: TRBJ1-5; D: TRBD1; size: many; V: TRBV12-3/TRBV12-4; CDR3: CASRDGTVSNQPQHF; DNA: TGTGCCAGCAGAGACGGGACAGTTAGCAATCAGCCCCAGCATTTT
J: TRBJ1-1; D: .; size: .; V: TRBV28; CDR3: CASSYTTGTTEAFF; DNA: TGTGCCAGCAGCTATACCACGGGTACCACTGAAGCTTTCTTT
J: TRBJ1-2; D: .; size: many; V: TRBV30; CDR3: CAWVAGADGYGYTF; DNA: TGTGCCTGGGTCGCCGGGGCCGACGGCTATGGCTACACCTTC
J: TRBJ1-5; D: .; size: many; V: TRBV27; CDR3: CASSLAQESNQPQHF; DNA: TGTGCCAGCAGTTTAGCACAGGAGAGCAATCAGCCCCAGCATTTT
J: TRBJ1-5; D: .; size: many; V: TRBV12-3/TRBV12-4; CDR3: CASSLYDQPQHF; DNA: TGTGCCAGCAGTTTATATGATCAGCCCCAGCATTTT
J: TRBJ2-7; D: .; size: .; V: TRBV28; CDR3: CASSLRVYYEQYF; DNA: TGTGCCAGCAGTTTAAGGGTTTACTACGAGCAGTACTTC
J: TRBJ2-5; D: TRBD2; size: many; V: TRBV2; CDR3: CASSRQGGETQYF; DNA: TGTGCCAGCAGCCGTCAGGGAGGGGAGACCCAGTACTTC
J: TRBJ1-3; D: .; size: .; V: TRBV11-2; CDR3: CASSQGTSSGNTIYF; DNA: TGTGCCAGCAGCCAAGGGACAAGCTCTGGAAACACCATATATTTT
J: TRBJ1-5; D: TRBD1; size: many; V: TRBV15; CDR3: CATSKRTGSNQPQHF; DNA: TGTGCCACCAGCAAACGGACAGGGAGCAATCAGCCCCAGCATTTT